These T cell receptor beta chains were read from a single sample in a study of spatial heterogeneity in lung cancer. Each CDR3 protein is one row after TCRdb ran MiXCR on the 5' RACE reads. The sample holds fewer than 25,000 distinct CDR3 sequences, roughly 9.7% seen once. The input for sequencing was PBMCs, taken at follow-up. Source of these receptors: a male donor with early-stage non-small cell lung cancer. The conserved cysteine and the conserved F or W are not part of the CDR3 here.

J,V,CDR3
TRBJ2-3,TRBV2,ASSGNWLGTDTQY
TRBJ2-2,TRBV7-2,ASSLGLAVLTGELF
TRBJ2-3,TRBV4-2,ASSQDSLDTQY
TRBJ1-3,TRBV28,ASSSPGQVRNTIY
TRBJ1-1,TRBV7-9,ASSLQTGGTEAF
TRBJ2-2,TRBV28,ASSSPGQNTGELF
TRBJ2-5,TRBV2,ASSAEQETQY
TRBJ1-3,TRBV5-6,ASSFYLSGNTIY
TRBJ2-7,TRBV7-8,ASRDRRNEQY
TRBJ2-7,TRBV10-3,AISATYEQY
TRBJ2-7,TRBV27,ASSYSAGAYEQY
TRBJ1-1,TRBV20-1,SAVRGQMNTEAF
TRBJ1-5,TRBV3-1,ASSSDRNNQPQH
TRBJ1-1,TRBV10-3,AIGQGNTEAF
TRBJ2-1,TRBV20-1,SAGPSPNEQF
TRBJ2-5,TRBV29-1,SVSGTGGETQY
TRBJ2-1,TRBV11-2,ASSLWQTVSSYNEQF
TRBJ2-5,TRBV6-2/TRBV6-3,ASSPTWRGQETQY
TRBJ1-1,TRBV4-1,ASSRGSGVNTEAF
TRBJ2-1,TRBV7-2,ASSLGSPNGEQF
TRBJ2-5,TRBV12-3/TRBV12-4,ASSLAGFETQY
TRBJ2-1,TRBV9,ASSVSGDPRNEQF
TRBJ2-5,TRBV4-1,ASSPPGFGQGRGETQY
TRBJ2-7,TRBV29-1,SVEVGTYEQY
TRBJ1-4,TRBV19,ASSIVFGTGSEKLF
TRBJ2-3,TRBV7-9,ASSLEGGSTDTQY
TRBJ2-3,TRBV6-2/TRBV6-3,ASSYSSSGGISPREDTQY
TRBJ2-5,TRBV9,ASSVDGTAQETQY
TRBJ1-2,TRBV5-5,ASSLTGENYGYT
TRBJ2-3,TRBV2,ASSGERAADTQY
TRBJ2-5,TRBV4-1,ASSQAVLSGGGSETQY
TRBJ2-6,TRBV2,ASSVQGGNVLT
TRBJ1-2,TRBV28,ASSLRTDSYGYT
TRBJ1-3,TRBV7-8,ASSLGQGSSGNTIY
TRBJ2-5,TRBV7-2,ASSLGRAQETQY
TRBJ1-5,TRBV28,ASSLTGYGNQPQH
TRBJ1-6,TRBV4-1,ASSQEGSGVSYNSPLH
TRBJ2-1,TRBV24-1,ATSEPGQGDNEQF
TRBJ1-1,TRBV9,ASSVSPNTEAF
TRBJ1-4,TRBV7-9,ASSSSNEKLF
TRBJ2-1,TRBV11-2,ASSSSSGGMYNEQF
TRBJ2-6,TRBV7-8,ASSLRETGANVLT
TRBJ1-4,TRBV7-9,ASTPGRQNEKLF